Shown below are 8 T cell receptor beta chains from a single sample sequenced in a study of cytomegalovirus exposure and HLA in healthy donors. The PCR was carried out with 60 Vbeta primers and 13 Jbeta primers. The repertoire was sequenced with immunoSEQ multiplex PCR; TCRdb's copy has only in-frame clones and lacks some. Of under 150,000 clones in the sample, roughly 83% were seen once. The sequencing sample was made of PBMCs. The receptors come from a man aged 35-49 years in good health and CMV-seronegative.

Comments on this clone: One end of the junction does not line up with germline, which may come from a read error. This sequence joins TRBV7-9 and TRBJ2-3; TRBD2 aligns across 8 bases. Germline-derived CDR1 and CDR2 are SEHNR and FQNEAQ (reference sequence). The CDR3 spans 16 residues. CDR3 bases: TGTTCCAGCAGCTCCGCGAGGCGGGAGGATGGAGATACGCAGTATTTT. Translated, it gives CSSSSARREDGDTQYF.

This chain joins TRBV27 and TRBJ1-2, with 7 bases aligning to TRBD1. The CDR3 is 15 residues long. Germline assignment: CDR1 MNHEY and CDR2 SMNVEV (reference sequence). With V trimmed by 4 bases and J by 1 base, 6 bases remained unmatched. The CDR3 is CASSSHRGNNYGYTF. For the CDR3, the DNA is TGTGCCAGCAGTTCGCACAGGGGCAATAACTATGGCTACACCTTC.

This CDR3 is CAWSVGPRGFEAFF. The CDR3, as DNA: TGTGCCTGGAGTGTTGGGCCCCGGGGGTTTGAAGCTTTCTTT. The rearrangement joins TRBV30 to TRBJ1-1; TRBD1 is a possible D gene (5 bases). V lost 0 bases and J 7 bases, leaving 15 bases between the germline ends. The V gene's germline CDR1 is GTSNPN and CDR2 SVGIG (reference sequence). The CDR3 totals 14 residues.

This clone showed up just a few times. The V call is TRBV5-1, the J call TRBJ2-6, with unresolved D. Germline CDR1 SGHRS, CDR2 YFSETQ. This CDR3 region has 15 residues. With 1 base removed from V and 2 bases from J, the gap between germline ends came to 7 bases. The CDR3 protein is CASSLPSTGANVLTF. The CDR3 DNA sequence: TGCGCCAGCAGCTTGCCCAGTACTGGGGCCAACGTCCTGACTTTC.

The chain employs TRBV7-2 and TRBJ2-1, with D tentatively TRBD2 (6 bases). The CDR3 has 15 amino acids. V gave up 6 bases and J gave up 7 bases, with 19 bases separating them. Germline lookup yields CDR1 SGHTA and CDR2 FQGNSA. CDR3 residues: CASSSTELGRNEQFF. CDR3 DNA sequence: TGTGCCAGCAGTTCGACAGAGTTGGGGAGGAATGAGCAGTTCTTC.

DNA for the CDR3: TGTGCCAGTAGTTCTCTCCGGGGTAACTATGGCTACACCTTC. This translates into CASSSLRGNYGYTF. This chain uses TRBV19 with TRBJ1-2, with D unclear. Germline V gene data show CDR1 as LNHDA and CDR2 as SQIVND (reference sequence). V was trimmed by 5 bases and J by 1 base, leaving 11 bases between them. The CDR3 runs 14 residues.

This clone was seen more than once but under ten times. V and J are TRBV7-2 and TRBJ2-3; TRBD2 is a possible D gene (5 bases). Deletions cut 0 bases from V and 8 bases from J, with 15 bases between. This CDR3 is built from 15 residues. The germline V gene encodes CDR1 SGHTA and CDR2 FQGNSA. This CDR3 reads CASSLAHFVEGTQYF. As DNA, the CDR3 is TGTGCCAGCAGCTTAGCGCATTTTGTCGAGGGTACGCAGTATTTT.

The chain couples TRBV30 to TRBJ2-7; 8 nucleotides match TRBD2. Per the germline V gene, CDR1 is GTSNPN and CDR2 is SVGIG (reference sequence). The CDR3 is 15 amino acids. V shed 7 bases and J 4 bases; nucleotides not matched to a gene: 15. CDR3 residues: CALEWGGRKGYEQYF. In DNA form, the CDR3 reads TGTGCCTTGGAGTGGGGCGGGAGGAAGGGATACGAGCAGTACTTC.